The 19 T cell receptor beta chains reported below all come from one sample, sequenced in a study of T cell responses to AZD1222 COVID-19 vaccine. Sequencing was performed with immunoSEQ multiplex PCR; in TCRdb, only in-frame clones are kept and a portion is missing. This sample yields 100,000 or so clones, of which more than 75% are seen a single time; 3% to 4% belongs to the top ten. Specimen: peripheral blood, collected on day 0 of AZD1222 vaccination. Receptors were obtained from an adult in good health.

The chain is built from TRBV21-1 and TRBJ2-7; the table's D gene call, TRBD1, was not cross checked with the DNA. TRBV21-1 is given as a pseudogene. The CDR3 spans 13 residues. The CDR3 here is CASIRDRAYEQYF. The CDR3 region has the DNA TGTGCCAGCATCCGGGACAGGGCCTACGAGCAGTACTTC.

This clone was counted a few times. CDR3 residues: CASSLRESNSPLHF. CDR3 DNA: TGTGCCAGCAGTTTGAGGGAGTCGAATTCACCCCTCCACTTT. This rearrangement joins TRBV27 to TRBJ1-6; unclear D gene. From germline, CDR1 is MNHEY and CDR2 SMNVEV (reference sequence). The CDR3 has 14 residues. The V end lost 3 bases, the J end lost 7 bases, and 10 bases lay between the germline ends.

The rearrangement uses TRBV18 and TRBJ1-6; the match to TRBD1 covers 8 bases. Germline V gene sequence: CDR1 KGHSH, CDR2 LQKENI. V trimming: 5 bases; J trimming: 6 bases; junction bases outside the gene matches: 9. The CDR3 is 16 residues long. DNA of the CDR3: TGTGCCAGCTCAAGTGACCGACAGGGGCGTAATTCACCCCTCCACTTT. Protein: CASSSDRQGRNSPLHF.

This clone was seen only once. The gene calls are TRBV11-2 and TRBJ2-4; D perhaps matches TRBD1 (5 bases). There are 13 residues in the CDR3. Per germline, CDR1 SGHAT and CDR2 FQNNGV. V was cut by 4 bases and J by 6 bases, with 10 bases left in between. The CDR3 DNA reads TGTGCCAGCAGCTCCCAGGGTGGAAACATTCAGTACTTC. Translation gives CASSSQGGNIQYF.

As concerns this clone: Additional DNA sequences in this sample encode the identical CDR3. The chain is built from TRBV6-2 or TRBV6-3 and TRBJ1-5; D may be TRBD1 (5 bases). Between the trimmed V and J ends, which lost 2 bases and 4 bases, there was a span of 9 bases. In germline, CDR1 is MNHEY, CDR2 SVGEGT. This CDR3 is built from 14 residues. This chain's CDR3 is CASSYGGGNQPQHF. CDR3 nucleotide sequence: TGTGCCAGCAGTTACGGGGGGGGAAATCAGCCCCAGCATTTT.

This clone has a single count. The genes are TRBV9 and TRBJ2-1; 10 nucleotides align to TRBD2. Germline CDR1 reads SGDLS; CDR2 reads YYNGEE. V lost 2 bases, J lost 3 bases, and 2 bases stayed unmatched. This CDR3 comprises 15 residues. This CDR3 reads CASSVRLAGYNEQFF. The CDR3 DNA is TGTGCCAGCAGCGTCCGACTAGCGGGCTACAATGAGCAGTTCTTC.

V gene TRBV21-1 combines with J gene TRBJ2-2; the D call of TRBD1 is as the table states it, not checked on the DNA. TRBV21-1 is listed as a pseudogene. The CDR3 length is 17 residues. The CDR3 DNA sequence: TGTGCCAGCAGCGCCCGGACAGTGACCTCGAACACCGGGGAGCTGTTTTTT. Translation gives CASSARTVTSNTGELFF.

V and J are TRBV24-1 and TRBJ1-2; no definite D call. This CDR3 is 14 amino acids long. Germline values: CDR1 KGHDR, CDR2 SFDVKD. The germline V and J ends were trimmed by 9 bases and 2 bases, with 15 bases remaining between them. The CDR3 DNA follows: TGTGCCACCTGGATATACAAGGGAAACTATGGCTACACCTTC. Encoded protein: CATWIYKGNYGYTF.

The count of this clone is one. CDR3 coding DNA: TGTGCCAGCAGCTTAGGTTCGGGACCTGACTATGGCTACACCTTC. Amino acid sequence: CASSLGSGPDYGYTF. This sequence joins TRBV7-2 and TRBJ1-2; weak D call: TRBD1 (5 bases). The CDR3 consists of 15 residues. The V end was cut by 1 base, the J end by 3 bases, with 12 bases between. Per germline, CDR1 SGHTA and CDR2 FQGNSA. Using reference TRBV7-2 and TRBJ1-2 for the parts outside the CDR3, the full variable domain is GAGVSQSPSNKVTEKGKDVELRCDPISGHTALYWYRQSLGQGLEFLIYFQGNSAPDKSGLPSDRFSAERTGGSVSTLTIQRTQQEDSAVYLCASSLGSGPDYGYTFGSGTRLTVV.

This sequence joins TRBV7-2 and TRBJ2-5, with TRBD1 identical over 7 bases. V lost 1 base, J lost 5 bases, and 10 bases stayed unmatched. This CDR3 contains 16 residues. Germline V gene data show CDR1 as SGHTA and CDR2 as FQGNSA. CDR3 sequence: CASSLGIETGQETQYF. The CDR3 coding sequence is TGTGCCAGCAGCTTAGGTATCGAGACAGGGCAGGAGACCCAGTACTTC. The complete variable domain, with remaining parts taken from reference TRBV7-2 and TRBJ2-5, reads GAGVSQSPSNKVTEKGKDVELRCDPISGHTALYWYRQSLGQGLEFLIYFQGNSAPDKSGLPSDRFSAERTGGSVSTLTIQRTQQEDSAVYLCASSLGIETGQETQYFGPGTRLLVL.

This sequence joins TRBV15 and TRBJ1-4; TRBD1 agrees at 7 bases. After removal of 7 bases from V and 0 bases from J, the junction contained 5 bases not matched to a gene. This CDR3 comprises 15 residues. Germline V CDR1 and CDR2: LNHNV, YYDKDF (reference sequence). The chain's CDR3 is CATTDRASTNEKLFF. CDR3 DNA sequence: TGTGCCACCACCGACAGGGCCTCAACTAATGAAAAACTGTTTTTT.

The V gene is TRBV3-1 (or the pseudogene TRBV3-2), the J gene TRBJ2-5, with TRBD2 identical over 11 bases. Germline CDR1 and CDR2: LGHDT and YNNKEL (reference sequence). The CDR3 is 17 residues long. The junction had 8 bases not matched to a gene; V was cut back by 0 bases and J by 5 bases. The CDR3: CASSQDSSGGSLETQYF. CDR3 bases: TGTGCCAGCAGCCAAGATTCTAGCGGGGGGTCCTTGGAGACCCAGTACTTC.

CDR3 in DNA: TGTGCCAGCTCACCACTCCCCAGGGGCGATAATTCACCCCTCCACTTT. It translates to CASSPLPRGDNSPLHF. The rearrangement joins TRBV18 to TRBJ1-6; D is perhaps TRBD1 (6 bases). CDR1 is KGHSH, CDR2 LQKENI, per germline. This CDR3 contains 16 residues. With 1 base removed from V and 5 bases from J, the gap between germline ends came to 12 bases. The variable domain in full, with the rest retrieved from reference TRBV18 and TRBJ1-6, is NAGVMQNPRHLVRRRGQEARLRCSPMKGHSHVYWYRQLPEEGLKFMVYLQKENIIDESGMPKERFSAEFPKEGPSILRIQQVVRGDSAAYFCASSPLPRGDNSPLHFGNGTRLTVT.

V and J are TRBV21-1 and TRBJ1-4; the D call of TRBD1 is as the table states it, not checked on the DNA. TRBV21-1 is a recognized pseudogene. The CDR3 length is 15 residues. For the CDR3, the DNA is TGTGCCAGCAGCAACCAGACAGGTTTAAATGAAAAACTGTTTTTT. It translates to CASSNQTGLNEKLFF.

A word on this clone: A junction end diverges from the germline sequence, so it may reflect a read error. The V call is TRBV4-1, the J call TRBJ2-7; D is uncertain. CDR1 and CDR2 from the germline V gene are MGHRA and YSYEKL. The CDR3 runs 14 residues. This CDR3 is CASSQVSAAPNLNF. CDR3 bases: TGCGCCAGCAGCCAAGTTTCGGCAGCCCCGAATCTGAACTTC.

The rearrangement joins TRBV4-3 to TRBJ1-1, with TRBD1 identical over 7 bases. Germline CDR1 reads LGHNA; CDR2 reads YSLEER. The CDR3 is 14 residues long. J lost 4 bases, V lost 2 bases, and 4 bases had no gene match. Here the CDR3 reads CASSQFAGGTEAFF. The CDR3 coding sequence is TGCGCCAGCAGCCAATTCGCAGGGGGCACTGAAGCTTTCTTT.

This chain connects TRBV19 to TRBJ1-3; D ambiguous. The V and J ends lost 2 bases and 0 bases respectively, with 11 bases between them. The CDR3 has 16 residues. Germline CDR1 reads LNHDA; CDR2 reads SQIVND (reference sequence). CDR3 in amino acids: CASSISRTDSGNTIYF. The CDR3 coding sequence is TGTGCCAGTAGTATATCCCGGACGGACTCTGGAAACACCATATATTTT.

This chain connects TRBV3-1 (or the pseudogene TRBV3-2) to TRBJ2-7, with TRBD2 identical over 8 bases. Germline CDR1 LGHDT, CDR2 YNNKEL (reference sequence). The CDR3 length is 16 residues. Losses at the gene ends were 0 bases for V and 7 bases for J; bases not matched to a gene: 11. CDR3 region: CASSQDLVGGVREQYF. CDR3 sequence (DNA): TGTGCCAGCAGCCAAGATCTGGTCGGGGGGGTGCGGGAGCAGTACTTC.

The chain carries TRBV27 and TRBJ2-5, with D unresolved. The CDR3 spans 14 residues. Trimming stripped 6 bases from V and 9 bases from J, with 20 bases between. Germline V gene lookup returns CDR1 MNHEY and CDR2 SMNVEV (reference sequence). CDR3 DNA: TGTGCCAGCAGGAGCGTCGACCCTCCCATGGCCCAGTACTTC. Protein product: CASRSVDPPMAQYF.